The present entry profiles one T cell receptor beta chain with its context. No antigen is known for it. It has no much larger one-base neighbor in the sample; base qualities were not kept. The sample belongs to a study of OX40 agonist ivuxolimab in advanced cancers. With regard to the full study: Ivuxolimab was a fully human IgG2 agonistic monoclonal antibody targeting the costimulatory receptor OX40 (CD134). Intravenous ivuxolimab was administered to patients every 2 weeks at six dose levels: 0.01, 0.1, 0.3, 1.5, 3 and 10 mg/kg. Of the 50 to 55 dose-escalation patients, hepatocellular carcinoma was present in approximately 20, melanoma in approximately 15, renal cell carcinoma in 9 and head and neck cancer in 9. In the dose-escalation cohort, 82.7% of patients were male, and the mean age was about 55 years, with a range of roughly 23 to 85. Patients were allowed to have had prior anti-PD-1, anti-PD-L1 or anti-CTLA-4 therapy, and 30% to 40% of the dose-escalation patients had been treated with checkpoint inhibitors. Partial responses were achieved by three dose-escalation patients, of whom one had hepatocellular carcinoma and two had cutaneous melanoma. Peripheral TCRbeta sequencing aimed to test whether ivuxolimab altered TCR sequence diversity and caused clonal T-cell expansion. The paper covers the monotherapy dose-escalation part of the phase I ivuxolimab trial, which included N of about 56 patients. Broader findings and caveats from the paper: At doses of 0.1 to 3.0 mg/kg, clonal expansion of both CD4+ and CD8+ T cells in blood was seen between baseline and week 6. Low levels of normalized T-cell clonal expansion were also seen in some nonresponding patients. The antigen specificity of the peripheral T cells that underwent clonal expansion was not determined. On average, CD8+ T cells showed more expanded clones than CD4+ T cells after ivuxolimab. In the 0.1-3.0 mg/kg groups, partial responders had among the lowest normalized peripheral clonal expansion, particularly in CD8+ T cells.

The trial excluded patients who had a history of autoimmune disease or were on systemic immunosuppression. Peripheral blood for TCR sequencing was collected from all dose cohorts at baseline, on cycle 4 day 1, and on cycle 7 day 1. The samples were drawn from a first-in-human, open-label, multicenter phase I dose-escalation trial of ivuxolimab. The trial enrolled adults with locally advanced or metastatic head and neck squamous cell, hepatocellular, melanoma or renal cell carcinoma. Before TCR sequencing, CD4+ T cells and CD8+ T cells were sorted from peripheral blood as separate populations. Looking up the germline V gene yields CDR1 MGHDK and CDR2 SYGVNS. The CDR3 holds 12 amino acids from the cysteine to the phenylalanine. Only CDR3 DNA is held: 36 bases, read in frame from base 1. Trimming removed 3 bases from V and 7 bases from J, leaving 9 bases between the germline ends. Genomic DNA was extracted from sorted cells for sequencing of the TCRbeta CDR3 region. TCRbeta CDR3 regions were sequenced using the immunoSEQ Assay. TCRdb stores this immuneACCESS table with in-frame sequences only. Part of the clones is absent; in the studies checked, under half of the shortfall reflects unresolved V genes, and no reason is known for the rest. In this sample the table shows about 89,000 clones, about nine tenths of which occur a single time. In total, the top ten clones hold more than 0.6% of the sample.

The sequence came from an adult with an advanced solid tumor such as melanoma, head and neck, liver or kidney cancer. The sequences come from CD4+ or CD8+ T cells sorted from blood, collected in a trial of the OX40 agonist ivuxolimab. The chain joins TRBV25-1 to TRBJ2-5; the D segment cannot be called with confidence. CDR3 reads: CASSDSFGTQYF. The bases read TGTGCCAGCAGTGATTCGTTCGGGACCCAGTACTTC.